The entry below describes one TCR beta chain. Other DNA sequences within the sample encode an identical CDR3. This sample was taken from a study of shared clonotypes between healthy human individuals. TCRdb's table, derived via immunoSEQ multiplex PCR, lists solely in-frame clones and lacks some. The repertoire holds about 2.1 million clones, with approximately 94% as singletons. This CDR3 has 13 residues. Germline V gives CDR1 SEHNR, CDR2 FQNEAQ (reference sequence). Trimming took off 1 base at V and 4 bases at J, with 7 bases between the two ends. Naive CD8 cells were CD45RO-negative, positively selected for CCR7, excluding terminally differentiated effector memory CD45RA+ cells.

This TCR derives from a man between 18 and 35 years old in good health. Some clones in this sample may be carry-over from other donors' samples. The J gene is TRBJ1-1, the V gene TRBV7-9, with D perhaps TRBD1 (5 bases). The sample consisted of naive CD8+ T cells from PBMCs. The CDR3 is CASSLGGVTEAFF. CDR3 sequence (DNA): TGTGCCAGCAGCTTAGGGGGGGTCACTGAAGCTTTCTTT.